The clone carrying this TCR beta chain has a single count. The record originates from a study of technical replicates of blood from four donors. V shed 4 bases and J 2 bases; nucleotides not matched to a gene: 14. The CDR3 sequence is 17 residues long. Germline assignment: CDR1 SGHNT and CDR2 YYREEE (reference sequence). Generated by immunoSEQ multiplex PCR, the TCRdb table keeps only in-frame clones and is missing some. The table shows some 60,000 clones, with just under 90% occurring only once. The TCR originated in a human donor in good health. Some clones in this sample may be carry-over from other donors' samples. The sequenced sample was PBMCs. This chain connects TRBV5-4 to TRBJ1-2; 7 bases fit TRBD1. The CDR3 DNA reads TGTGCCAGCAGCCTCCATCCCGGGACAGTGGTGAACTATGGCTACACCTTC. It specifies CASSLHPGTVVNYGYTF.